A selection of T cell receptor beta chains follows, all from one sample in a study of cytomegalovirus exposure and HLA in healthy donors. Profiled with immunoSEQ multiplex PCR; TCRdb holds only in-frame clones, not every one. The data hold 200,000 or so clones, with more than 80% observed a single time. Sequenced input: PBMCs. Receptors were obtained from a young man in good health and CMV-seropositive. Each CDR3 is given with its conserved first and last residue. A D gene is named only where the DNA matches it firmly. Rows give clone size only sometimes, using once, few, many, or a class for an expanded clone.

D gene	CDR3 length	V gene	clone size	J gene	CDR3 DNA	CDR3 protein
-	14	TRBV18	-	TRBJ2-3	TGTGCCAGCTCACCACCGGGCGCCACAGATACGCAGTATTTT	CASSPPGATDTQYF
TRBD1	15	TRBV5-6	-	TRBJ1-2	TGTGCCAGCAGATCGGGGACAGATTCTAACTATGGCTACACCTTC	CASRSGTDSNYGYTF
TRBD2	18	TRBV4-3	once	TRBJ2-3	TGCGCCAGCAGCCAGGGGACTAGCGGTCGGGGGGGCACAGATACGCAGTATTTT	CASSQGTSGRGGTDTQYF
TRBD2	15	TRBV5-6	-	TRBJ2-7	TGTGCCAGCAGCACCCCGGGACTAGAGTCCTACGAGCAGTACTTC	CASSTPGLESYEQYF
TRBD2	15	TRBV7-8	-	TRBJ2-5	TGTGCCAGCAGCGGAGCGGGAGGGCCCAGAGAGACCCAGTACTTC	CASSGAGGPRETQYF
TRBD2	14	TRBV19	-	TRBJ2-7	TGTGCCAGTAGTGCCGGGACTAGTGTCTACGAGCAGTACTTC	CASSAGTSVYEQYF
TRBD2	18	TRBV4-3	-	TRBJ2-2	TGCGCCAGCAGCCAACAACGAAGACTAGCGGGGGGCGCCGGGGAGCTGTTTTTT	CASSQQRRLAGGAGELFF
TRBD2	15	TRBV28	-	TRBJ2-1	TGTGCCAGCAGTGAGACTAGCGGAACCTACAATGAGCAGTTCTTC	CASSETSGTYNEQFF
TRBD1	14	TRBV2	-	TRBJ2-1	TGTGCCAGCTTCGGACAGGGGGCGTACTATGAGCAGTTCTTC	CASFGQGAYYEQFF
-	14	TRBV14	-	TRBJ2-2	TGTGCCACCTCCCGGGGAGGAAACACCGGGGAGCTGTTTTTT	CATSRGGNTGELFF
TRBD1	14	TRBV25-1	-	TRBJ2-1	TGTGCCACGAGGGGTCGGACAGGGCACAATGAGCAGTTCTTC	CATRGRTGHNEQFF
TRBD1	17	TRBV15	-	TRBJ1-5	TGTGCCACCAGCAGTCCCGGGACAGGGGGAGGCAATCAGCCCCAGCATTTT	CATSSPGTGGGNQPQHF
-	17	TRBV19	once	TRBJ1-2	TGTGCCAGTAGTAGTTTTTATAGCTGGCGGAGTAACTATGGCTACACCTTC	CASSSFYSWRSNYGYTF
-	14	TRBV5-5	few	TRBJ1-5	TGTGCCAGCACCCCAGGGGTTAGCAATCAGCCCCAGCATTTT	CASTPGVSNQPQHF
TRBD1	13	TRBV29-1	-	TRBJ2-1	TGCAGCGTCGGACAGGGGTCTTGGAATGAGCAGTTCTTC	CSVGQGSWNEQFF
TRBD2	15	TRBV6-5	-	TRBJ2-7	TGTGCCACCAGACTAGGAGCGGGAGCTCCCTACGAGCAGTACTTC	CATRLGAGAPYEQYF
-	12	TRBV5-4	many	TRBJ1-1	TGTGCCAGCAGCTTGAAGGGGATGGTTGCTTTCTTT	CASSLKGMVAFF
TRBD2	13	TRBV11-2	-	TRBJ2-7	TGTGCCAGCTCGATTAGCGGGAGGTACGAGCAGTACTTC	CASSISGRYEQYF
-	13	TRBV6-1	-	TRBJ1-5	TGTGCCAGCAGTGAAAATGGCCTCCAGCCCCAGCATTTT	CASSENGLQPQHF
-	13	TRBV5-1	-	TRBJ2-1	TGCGCCAGCAGCTTGGGCAGAGGTGATGAGCAGTTCTTC	CASSLGRGDEQFF
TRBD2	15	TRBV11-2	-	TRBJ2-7	TGTGCCAGCAGCTCCTTGACTAGCGGGGTTTACGAGCAGTACTTC	CASSSLTSGVYEQYF
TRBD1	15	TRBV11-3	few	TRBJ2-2	TGTGCCAGCAGCCCCAGGACAGGGGATGGCGGGGAGCTGTTTTTT	CASSPRTGDGGELFF
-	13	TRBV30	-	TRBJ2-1	TGTGCCTGCCAACCGGGAGTGGTCGATGAGCAGTTCTTC	CACQPGVVDEQFF
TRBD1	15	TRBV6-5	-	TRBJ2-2	TGTGCCAGCAGGAGACAGGGGGCGGGCACCGGGGAGCTGTTTTTT	CASRRQGAGTGELFF
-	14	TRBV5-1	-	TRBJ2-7	TGCGCCAGCAGCTTGGGACAGTTTGTCTACGAGCAGTACTTC	CASSLGQFVYEQYF
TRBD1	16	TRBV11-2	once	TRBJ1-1	TGTGCCAGCAGCCGAGTGGGGACAGGGGAGAGCACTGAAGCTTTCTTT	CASSRVGTGESTEAFF
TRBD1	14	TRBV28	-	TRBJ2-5	TGTGCCAGCAGTCGGGACAGGGGGAAAGAGACCCAGTACTTC	CASSRDRGKETQYF
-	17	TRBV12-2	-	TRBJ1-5	TGTGCAAGTCGCTACTGGTTGACACCGAATAGCAATCAGCCCCAGCATTTT	CASRYWLTPNSNQPQHF
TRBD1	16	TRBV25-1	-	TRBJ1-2	TGTGCCAGCAGTGAATCCAGGACAGGGCCTAACTATGGCTACACCTTC	CASSESRTGPNYGYTF
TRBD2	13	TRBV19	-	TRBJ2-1	TGTGCCAGTAGGAGCGCTAGCGGTGTTCAACAGTTCTTC	CASRSASGVQQFF
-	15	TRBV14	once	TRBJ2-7	TGTGCCAGCAGCCCCCCCCGGCAGGGATCCCACGAGCAGTACTTC	CASSPPRQGSHEQYF
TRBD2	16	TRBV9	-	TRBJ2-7	TGTGCCAGCAGCGTAGGACTAGCGGGAGTAAGCGACGAGCAGTACTTC	CASSVGLAGVSDEQYF
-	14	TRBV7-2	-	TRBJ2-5	TGTGCCAGCAGCTTAAACCTGCCTCAGGGGACCCAGTACTTC	CASSLNLPQGTQYF
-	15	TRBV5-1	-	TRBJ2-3	TGCGCCAGCAGCCAGCAGGCGGGATGGGGGGATACGCAGTATTTT	CASSQQAGWGDTQYF
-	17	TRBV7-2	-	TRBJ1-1	TGTGCCAGCAGCTTAGCGGCCCGCCAGGGATGGGACACTGAAGCTTTCTTT	CASSLAARQGWDTEAFF
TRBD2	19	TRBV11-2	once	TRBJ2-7	TGTGCCAGCAGCCAGGTCGGGCGGGGGGTTGGATCCACTTCGGGTGAGCAGTACTTC	CASSQVGRGVGSTSGEQYF